In its sample, the clone carrying this T cell receptor beta chain was seen a few times. This sample is drawn from a study of T-cell reconstitution after alpha-beta-depleted transplantation in children. The TCRbeta library was prepared with unique molecular identifiers. From the PCR reads, TCRdb called clonotypes with MiXCR, one entry per CDR3 protein. Seen here are hundreds of thousands of distinct CDR3 sequences, about 30% observed once, and the top ten hold 2% to 3%. The TCR comes from a human donor who donated a stem cell graft to a child with aplastic anemia. The specimen comprised PBMCs from the stem cell graft donor, sampled from the stem cell graft.

The CDR3 region is CASSTGTGVEEQYV. Written as DNA, the CDR3 is TGTGCCAGCAGCACCGGGACAGGGGTCGAAGAGCAGTACGTC. This chain uses TRBV7-8 with TRBJ2-7; 10 positions agree with TRBD1. Germline values: CDR1 SGHVS, CDR2 FQNEAQ. V was pared by 5 bases and J by 7 bases, with 8 bases of the junction left unmatched. The CDR3 totals 14 residues.